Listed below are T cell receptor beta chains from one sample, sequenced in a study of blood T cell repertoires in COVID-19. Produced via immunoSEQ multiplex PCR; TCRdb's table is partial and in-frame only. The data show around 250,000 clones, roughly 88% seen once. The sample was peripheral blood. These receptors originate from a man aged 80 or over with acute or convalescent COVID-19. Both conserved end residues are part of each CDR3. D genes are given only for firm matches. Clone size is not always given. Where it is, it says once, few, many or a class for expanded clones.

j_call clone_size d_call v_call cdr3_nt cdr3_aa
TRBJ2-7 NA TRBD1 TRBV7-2 TGTGCCAGCAGCTTAGGGACAGGGTTTGCCGAGCAGTACTTC CASSLGTGFAEQYF
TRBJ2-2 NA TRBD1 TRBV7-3 TGTGCCAGCAGGATGACAGGGGGCAAGGGCGGGGAGCTGTTTTTT CASRMTGGKGGELFF
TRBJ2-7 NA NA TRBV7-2 TGTGCCAGCAGCTTAAACGCCCGACAGATCTACGAGCAGTACTTC CASSLNARQIYEQYF
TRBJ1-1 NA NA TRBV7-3 TGTGCCAGCAGTATGGGCAGCATGAACACTGAAGCTTTCTTT CASSMGSMNTEAFF
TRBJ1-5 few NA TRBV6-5 TGTGCCAGCAGTTACGGGCAGAGCAATCAGCCCCAGCATTTT CASSYGQSNQPQHF
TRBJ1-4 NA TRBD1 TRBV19 TGTGCCAGTAGTTTTTTCCAGGGACAGGGTGGTTATGAAAAACTGTTTTTT CASSFFQGQGGYEKLFF
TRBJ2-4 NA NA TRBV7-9 TGTGCCAGCAGCTTAAGCCGGGAAAGTCCAATAAACATTCAGTACTTC CASSLSRESPINIQYF
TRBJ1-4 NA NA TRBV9 TGTGCCAGCAGCGTAGAGGCGGGAGCGACAACTAATGAAAAACTGTTTTTT CASSVEAGATTNEKLFF
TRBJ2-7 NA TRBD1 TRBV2 TGTGCCAGCAGTAAGGACAGGGGTTCCTACGAGCAGTACTTC CASSKDRGSYEQYF
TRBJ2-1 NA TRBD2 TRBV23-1 TGCGCCAGCAGTCGGAAGGCCTTAGCGGGCGATGAGCAGTTCTTC CASSRKALAGDEQFF
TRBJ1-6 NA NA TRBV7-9 TGTGCCAGCAGCTTACGCGGGGGAGGGAATTCACCCCTCCACTTT CASSLRGGGNSPLHF
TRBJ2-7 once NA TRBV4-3 TGCGCCAGCAGCCAAGATCAGGGTTCACCCTACGAGCAGTACTTC CASSQDQGSPYEQYF
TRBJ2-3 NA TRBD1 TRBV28 TGTGCCAGCAGCGCCGCACAGGGGGCTAACACAGATACGCAGTATTTT CASSAAQGANTDTQYF
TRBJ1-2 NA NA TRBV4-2 TGTGCCAGCAGCCAAGAAGCCACGGCAGGGCCAGGCTATGGCTACACCTTC CASSQEATAGPGYGYTF
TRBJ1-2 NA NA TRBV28 TGTGCCAGCAGTTTTCACGGGGGGGGCTACACCTTC CASSFHGGGYTF
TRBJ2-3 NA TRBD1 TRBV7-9 TGTGCCAGCGGACAGGGGCACCCCACAGATACGCAGTATTTT CASGQGHPTDTQYF
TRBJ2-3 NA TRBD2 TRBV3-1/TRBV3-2 TGTGCCAGCAGCCAAGATAGGGGACTAGTAGAATGGGAAGATACGCAGTATTTT CASSQDRGLVEWEDTQYF
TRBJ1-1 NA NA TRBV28 TGTGCCAGCAGTACCGACTTTCGATTGAACACTGAAGCTTTCTTT CASSTDFRLNTEAFF
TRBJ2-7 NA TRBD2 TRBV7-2 TGTGCCAGCAGCTTACGGTCTAGCGGCTCCTACGAGCAGTACTTC CASSLRSSGSYEQYF
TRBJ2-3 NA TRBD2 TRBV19 TGTGCCAGTAGTCCGTCGACTAGCGGGGTTACAGATACGCAGTATTTT CASSPSTSGVTDTQYF
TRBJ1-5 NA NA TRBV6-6 TGTGCCAGCAGCTTACCGCCAGGGTTCAATCAGCCCCAGCATTTT CASSLPPGFNQPQHF
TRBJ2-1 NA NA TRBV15 TGTGCCACCAGCAGACGCGACAGGCCGAGCTCCTACAATGAGCAGTTCTTC CATSRRDRPSSYNEQFF
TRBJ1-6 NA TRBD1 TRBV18 TGTGCCAGCTCACCATCTAGGACAGGGGTCGACAATTCACCCCTCCACTTT CASSPSRTGVDNSPLHF
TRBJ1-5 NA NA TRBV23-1 TGCGCCAGCAGTCGAACAGACCTTAGCAATCAGCCCCAGCATTTT CASSRTDLSNQPQHF
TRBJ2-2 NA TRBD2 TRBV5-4 TGTGCCAGCAGCTTGCCCCGGGGGGGGGACACCGGGGAGCTGTTTTTT CASSLPRGGDTGELFF
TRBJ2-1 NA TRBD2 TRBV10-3 TGTGCCATCAGTGAGTCGGGATCGGGGGGGCCTCTAAATGAGCAGTTCTTC CAISESGSGGPLNEQFF
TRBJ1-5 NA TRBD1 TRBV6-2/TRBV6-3 TGTGCCAGCAGTGACCGGGACAGGGGGATTCAGCCCCAGCATTTT CASSDRDRGIQPQHF
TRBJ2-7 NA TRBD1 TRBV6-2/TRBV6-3 TGTGCCAGCAGTTACTCTCCAGGGGGCGCCCTGTACGAGCAGTACTTC CASSYSPGGALYEQYF
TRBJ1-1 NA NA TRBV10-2 TGCGCCAGCAGTGAGTTCGGGGGGGGAGGAAGAGCGGCGACTGAAGCTTTCTTT CASSEFGGGGRAATEAFF
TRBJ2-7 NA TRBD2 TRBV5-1 TGCGCCAGCAGGCAAGCGGGAGTAGCCTACGAGCAGTACTTC CASRQAGVAYEQYF
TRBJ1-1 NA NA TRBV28 TGTGCCAGCAGAAGAACAGGGAGCACTGAAGCTTTCTTT CASRRTGSTEAFF
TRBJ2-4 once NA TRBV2 TGTGCCAGCAGTGAAGCCTCCGGGATAGCCAAAAACATTCAGTACTTC CASSEASGIAKNIQYF
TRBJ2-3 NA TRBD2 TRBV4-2 TGTGCCAGCAGCCAAGATTATTGGATAGCGGGGGGACCTATTCCAGATACGCAGTATTTT CASSQDYWIAGGPIPDTQYF
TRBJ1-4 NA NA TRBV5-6 TGTGCCAGCAGCTTGGCGGCAGGGATAGCTAATGAAAAACTGTTTTTT CASSLAAGIANEKLFF
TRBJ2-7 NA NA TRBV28 TGTGCCAGCAGTTCCGTACGGGAGCAGTACTTC CASSSVREQYF
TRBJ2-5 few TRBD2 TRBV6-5 TGTGCCAGCAGACGTGGGACTAGCACGTTGGAGACCCAGTACTTC CASRRGTSTLETQYF
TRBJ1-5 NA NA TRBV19 TGTGCCAGTAGTATGGGCGGGATGAGCAATCAGCCCCAGCATTTT CASSMGGMSNQPQHF
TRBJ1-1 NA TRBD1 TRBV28 TGTGCCAGCAGTTTACCCGGGACAGGAGTCACTGAAGCTTTCTTT CASSLPGTGVTEAFF
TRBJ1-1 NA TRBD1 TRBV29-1 TGCAGCGCCGGACAGGGGGCCACTGAAGCTTTCTTT CSAGQGATEAFF
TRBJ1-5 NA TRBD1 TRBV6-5 TGTGCCAGCAGGTCGACAGGGACCACTGTAGCCCAGCATTTT CASRSTGTTVAQHF
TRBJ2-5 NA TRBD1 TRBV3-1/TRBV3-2 TGTGCCAGCAGCCAGGGACAGGGGGGAGAGACCCAGTACTTC CASSQGQGGETQYF
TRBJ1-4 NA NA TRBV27 TGTGCCAGCAGTAGGCCGGGTTTAAATGAAAAACTGTTTTTT CASSRPGLNEKLFF
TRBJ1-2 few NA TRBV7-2 TGTGCCAGCAGCTTCGACAGCCCCTATGGCTACACCTTC CASSFDSPYGYTF
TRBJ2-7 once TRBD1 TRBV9 TGTGCCAGCAGCGTAGTAGGACAGGGTGGTGAGCAGTACTTC CASSVVGQGGEQYF
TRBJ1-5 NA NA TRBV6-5 TGTGCCAGCAGGATAGGACAGTGGACCAATCAGCCCCAGCATTTT CASRIGQWTNQPQHF
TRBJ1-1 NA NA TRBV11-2 TGTGCCAGCAGGAGGGGGGGGAACACTGAAGCTTTCTTT CASRRGGNTEAFF
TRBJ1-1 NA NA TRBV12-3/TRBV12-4 TGTGCCAGCAGTTTGGCAGGGAACACTGAAGCTTTCTTT CASSLAGNTEAFF
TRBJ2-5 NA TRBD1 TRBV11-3 TGTGCCAGCAGCTTTACCCGGACAGGGGTTATGAACTTC CASSFTRTGVMNF
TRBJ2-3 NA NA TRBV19 TGTGCCAGTAGTCCCTCCACAGATACGCAGTATTTT CASSPSTDTQYF
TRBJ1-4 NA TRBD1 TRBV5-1 TGCGCCAGCAGCTTGACACCGGGACAGGGCAGCGAAAAACTGTTTTTT CASSLTPGQGSEKLFF
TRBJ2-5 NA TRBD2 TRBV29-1 TGCAGCGTTGAAGATCGGGGTAGCGGGGAGCCTAGGGCCCAGTACTTC CSVEDRGSGEPRAQYF